These 10 T cell receptor beta chains came from one sample sequenced in a study of OX40 agonist ivuxolimab in advanced cancers. Using immunoSEQ multiplex PCR, the repertoire was profiled, and TCRdb retains in-frame clones only, with some absent. The repertoire consists of 26,000 or so clones, with about 90% occurring once and the leading ten covering roughly 22%. The material was CD4+ or CD8+ T cells sorted from blood, obtained in a trial of the OX40 agonist ivuxolimab. Receptors were obtained from an adult with an advanced solid tumor such as melanoma, head and neck, liver or kidney cancer.

The V gene is TRBV19, the J gene TRBJ1-5; 7 bases match TRBD1. The CDR3 has 13 residues. J gave up 10 bases and V 6 bases, and 9 bases lay outside the gene matches. From germline, CDR1 is LNHDA and CDR2 SQIVND (reference sequence). The CDR3 loop is CASSFFDRAPQHF. CDR3 coding DNA: TGTGCCAGTAGCTTCTTCGACAGGGCACCCCAGCATTTT.

The chain combines TRBV6-1 with TRBJ2-7, with D unclear. The germline V and J ends were trimmed by 2 bases and 2 bases, with 7 bases remaining between them. Per the germline V gene, CDR1 is MNHNS and CDR2 is SASEGT. This CDR3 has 13 amino acids. The CDR3: CASSERHPYEQYF. The CDR3 nucleotides are TGTGCCAGCAGTGAAAGACATCCCTACGAGCAGTACTTC.

The chain links TRBV9 to TRBJ1-2; no definite D call. Germline-derived CDR1 and CDR2 are SGDLS and YYNGEE. V lost 0 bases to trimming and J lost 4 bases, with 13 bases between them. This CDR3 comprises 15 residues. The DNA for the CDR3 is TGTGCCAGCAGCGTAGACCGGGAGCGATCCTATGGCTACACCTTC. It translates to CASSVDRERSYGYTF.

The chain recombines TRBV4-1 with TRBJ2-1; 11 nucleotides agree with TRBD2. Germline CDR1 reads MGHRA; CDR2 reads YSYEKL. This CDR3 region has 18 residues. The ends lost 2 bases at V and 9 bases at J; junction bases unmatched: 15. The CDR3 region is CASSQSLAGGPIRGEQFF. CDR3 coding DNA: TGCGCCAGCAGCCAATCCCTAGCGGGGGGCCCGATTAGAGGTGAGCAGTTCTTC.

The count of this clone is one. The rearrangement uses TRBV29-1 and TRBJ2-2; D perhaps matches TRBD1 (5 bases). Germline CDR1 SQVTM, CDR2 ANQGSEA. Trimming removed 5 bases from V and 7 bases from J, with 14 bases in between. This CDR3 has 13 amino acids. The CDR3 DNA is TGCAGCGTTTCGGGTGGGGCAAGCGGGGAGCTGTTTTTT. It codes for CSVSGGASGELFF.

This rearrangement joins TRBV21-1 to TRBJ2-3; the DNA was not compared with TRBD2, the D call given in the table. TRBV21-1 is a documented pseudogene. There are 19 residues in the CDR3. The CDR3 DNA reads TGTGCCAGCAGCAAAGGAGCAGGGGCGAGGGCGGGAGGCAGGGATACGCAGTATTTT. As protein: CASSKGAGARAGGRDTQYF.

This clone was found once. The chain couples TRBV27 to TRBJ2-7; no definite D call. Per the germline V gene, CDR1 is MNHEY and CDR2 is SMNVEV (reference sequence). The CDR3 consists of 12 residues. V was clipped by 5 bases and J by 4 bases, with 9 bases between them. This CDR3 reads CASSPGVYEQYF. As DNA, the CDR3 is TGTGCCAGCAGTCCTGGAGTATACGAGCAGTACTTC.

This clone was seen only once. The chain combines TRBV27 with TRBJ2-7, with 8 nucleotides matching TRBD1. This CDR3 region has 14 residues. Germline CDR1 reads MNHEY; CDR2 reads SMNVEV (reference sequence). V dropped 4 bases and J dropped 5; count of bases not matched to a gene: 7. Here the CDR3 DNA reads TGTGCCAGCAGTTCCACGGACAGGGTCCACGAGCAGTACTTC. This translates into CASSSTDRVHEQYF.

The rearrangement links TRBV4-1 to TRBJ1-1; TRBD1 might be the D (6 bases). With 3 bases removed from V and 7 bases from J, the gap between germline ends came to 9 bases. CDR1 MGHRA and CDR2 YSYEKL come from the germline V gene. The CDR3 covers 12 residues. The CDR3 coding sequence is TGCGCCAGCAGCCATGAGGGGGATGAAGCTTTCTTT. Translation: CASSHEGDEAFF.

The genes are TRBV28 and TRBJ2-7; tentatively, D is TRBD2 (5 bases). The germline V gene has CDR1 MDHEN and CDR2 SYDVKM. CDR3 size: 15 residues. Trimming stripped 3 bases from V and 7 bases from J, with 19 bases between. Here the CDR3 DNA reads TGTGCCAGCAGTTTGGGGAGCGACTTGGTTTGGGAGCAGTACTTC. As protein: CASSLGSDLVWEQYF.